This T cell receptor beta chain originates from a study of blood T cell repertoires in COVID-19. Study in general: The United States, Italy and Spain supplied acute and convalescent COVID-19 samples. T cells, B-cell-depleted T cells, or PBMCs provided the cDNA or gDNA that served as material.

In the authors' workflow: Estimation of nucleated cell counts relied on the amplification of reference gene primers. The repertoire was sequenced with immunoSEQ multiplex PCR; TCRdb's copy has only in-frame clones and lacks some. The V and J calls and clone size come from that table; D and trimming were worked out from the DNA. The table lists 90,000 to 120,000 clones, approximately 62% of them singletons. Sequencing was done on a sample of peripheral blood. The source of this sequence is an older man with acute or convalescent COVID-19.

DNA for the CDR3: TGTGCCAGCAGCGTAGCTTCGCGAGGCAATGAGCAGTTCTTC. Its protein product is CASSVASRGNEQFF. The J gene is TRBJ2-1, the V gene TRBV9; D gene uncertain. CDR3 length: 14 amino acids. Germline loops: CDR1 SGDLS, CDR2 YYNGEE. V gave up 0 bases and J gave up 6 bases, with 10 bases separating them.